The present entry profiles one TCR beta chain with its context. No cognate antigen has been identified for it. The label giving this sample's time point can be read as: baseline before first vaccination. Samples from vaccinated people were obtained from the UK trials COV001 and COV002, which included a single-blind randomized controlled phase 2/3 trial of AZD1222 (ChAdOx1 nCoV-19) in healthy adults. For TCRbeta chain sequencing, PBMC samples from trial participants were taken at day 0 and at day 28 after the second dose. The CDR3 regions of human TCRbeta chains were analyzed by immunosequencing. The original methods were these. TCRs in the repertoires were matched against a reference library of SARS-CoV-2-specific TCRs that had been generated with the MIRA antigen-specificity platform. Breadth was defined as the fraction of unique TCRs that were SARS-CoV-2-associated, and depth was defined as the fraction of total T cells that were SARS-CoV-2-associated. Using the MIRA data, every spike-specific TCR was mapped to the spike region that the TCR reacted to and assigned to either a CD4 or a CD8 class. Log10-transformed breadth and depth values were compared by one-way ANOVA with Sidak's multiple comparisons tests. What TCRdb holds here is the immuneACCESS table cut down to in-frame rearrangements. Part of the clones is not present; checked against another copy, under half of the missing clones reflect an unresolved V gene, and the others are unexplained. V and J calls plus clone size are reproduced from that table; the DNA served to infer D and trimming. Per the sample table, the count is over 130,000 clones. Of the sample, under 2.5% is held by the ten largest clones.

This entry is derived from a study of T cell responses to AZD1222 COVID-19 vaccine (dated by TCRdb to about 2021). General notes on the study: A total of about 240 trial participants underwent TCR sequencing, of whom 200 to 220 received two doses of AZD1222 and some 25 received two doses of the MenACWY control vaccine. Trial participants were enrolled into age subgroups of 18-55, 56-69 and 70-plus years, which contained roughly 140, 27 and 60 TCR-sequenced participants, respectively.

What the work shows at the level of the full study, not this receptor alone: Reportedly, almost half of the unique spike-specific TCRs recognized epitopes lying outside the regions that are mutated in the B.1.351 and B.1.1.7 variants. Only six AZD1222 recipients were SARS-CoV-2 seropositive at baseline, limiting conclusions about previously exposed vaccinees. The whole spike protein was spanned by vaccine-associated CD4 TCRs, and dominant responses were seen in regions 160-218 and 743-854. In the small 56-69-year group, the increase in depth fell short of significance, most likely because of low power. Because no day 14 peak-response samples were available, repertoires were characterized only after the peak T cell response. Most participants were white British and females outnumbered males, and the authors suggested that clonal diversity may have been underestimated. Spike-specific TCR breadth and depth rose significantly after two AZD1222 doses compared with day 0 and with MenACWY recipients.

This clonotype originated in an adult in good health. Sequenced: peripheral blood.

The base sequence is TGTGCCAGCAGTTTCATTACAGGGGAGGTCTTGGTCACTGAAGCTTTCTTT. Translated, it reads CASSFITGEVLVTEAFF. The sequence links TRBV28 to TRBJ1-1, with 7 junctional bases fitting TRBD1. The CDR3 starts with the cysteine, ends with the phenylalanine, and has 17 residues. The retained sequence is limited to the CDR3, 51 bases, with the frame set at the first base. Via the germline V gene, CDR1 is MDHEN and CDR2 SYDVKM. V lost 3 bases and J lost 4 bases, and the count of bases not matched to a germline gene is 14.